This T cell receptor (beta chain) originates from a study of cytomegalovirus exposure and HLA in healthy donors. General study points: One variant, a missense change in DCLRE1C, was linked in a later analysis to TCR beta V- and J-gene trimming. The study designated over 150 TCR beta chains cytomegalovirus-associated. Earlier analysis yielded a pattern in which most TCR beta V segments were productive about 87% or about 30% of the time.

As regards this clone: Its target is unknown.

Primers: 60 Vbeta forward and 13 Jbeta reverse. Profiling relied on immunoSEQ multiplex PCR, and the TCRdb table lists in-frame clones only, not all of them. The sample consists of 150,000 to 250,000 clones, 70% to 90% of them appearing once. Germline values: CDR1 SGHTA, CDR2 FQGNSA. The CDR3 totals 16 residues. Trimming removed 0 bases from V and 2 bases from J, with 12 bases in between. Sequenced sample: PBMCs. The sequence was obtained from a woman in her fifties or sixties in good health and CMV-seronegative. The chain joins TRBV7-2 to TRBJ2-3, with D tentatively TRBD2 (6 bases). CDR3 protein: CASSLAGTSTTDTQYF. CDR3 DNA sequence: TGTGCCAGCAGCTTAGCGGGGACTTCCACCACAGATACGCAGTATTTT.